One and the same sample provided the 25 T cell receptor beta chains below, sequenced in a study of technical replicates of blood from several donors. Some clones are missing from TCRdb's copy, which holds only in-frame ones; the method was immunoSEQ multiplex PCR. The sample has about 6,900 clones; 90% to 96% are singletons. Sequenced sample: PBMCs. Receptor source: a human donor in good health.

J is TRBJ2-2 and V is TRBV9; D ambiguous. V lost 4 bases and J lost 0, with 7 bases in between. Germline assignment: CDR1 SGDLS and CDR2 YYNGEE. There are 14 residues in the CDR3. Written as DNA, the CDR3 is TGTGCCAGCAGCATCCAGACGAACACCGGGGAGCTGTTTTTT. It encodes CASSIQTNTGELFF. Drawing the rest from reference TRBV9 and TRBJ2-2, the complete variable domain is DSGVTQTPKHLITATGQRVTLRCSPRSGDLSVYWYQQSLDQGLQFLIQYYNGEERAKGNILERFSAQQFPDLHSELNLSSLELGDSALYFCASSIQTNTGELFFGEGSRLTVL.

The gene calls are TRBV6-6 and TRBJ2-3; TRBD2 agrees at 11 bases. Germline V CDR1 and CDR2: MNHNY, SVGAGI (reference sequence). CDR3 length: 16 residues. After removal of 5 bases from V and 14 bases from J, the junction contained 18 bases not matched to a gene. This CDR3 reads CASSRSSLAAGTSGYF. The CDR3 DNA follows: TGTGCCAGCAGTCGCTCCTCCTTGGCCGCCGGGACTAGCGGGTATTTT.

This clone was recorded a few times. CDR3 nucleotides: TGCGCCAGCAGCTTGGAATCGGAGTCCTACGAGCAGTACTTC. This codes for CASSLESESYEQYF. J is TRBJ2-7 and V is TRBV5-1; D unresolved. CDR1 SGHRS and CDR2 YFSETQ come from the germline V gene. V lost 0 bases and J 1 base, leaving 8 bases between the germline ends. CDR3 length: 14 residues.

The chain combines TRBV5-6 with TRBJ2-1; D may be TRBD1 (6 bases). V gave up 0 bases and J gave up 2 bases, with 12 bases separating them. The CDR3 is made up of 16 amino acids. The germline CDR1 and CDR2 sequences are SGHDT and YYEEEE. Here the CDR3 DNA reads TGTGCCAGCAGCTTGGAAGGACAGATCACCTACAATGAGCAGTTCTTC. Translation gives CASSLEGQITYNEQFF. Drawing the rest from reference TRBV5-6 and TRBJ2-1, the complete variable domain is DAGVTQSPTHLIKTRGQQVTLRCSPKSGHDTVSWYQQALGQGPQFIFQYYEEEERQRGNFPDRFSGHQFPNYSSELNVNALLLGDSALYLCASSLEGQITYNEQFFGPGTRLTVL.

V is TRBV7-9 and J is TRBJ1-2, with 8 bases matching TRBD1. The CDR3 runs 13 residues. The V gene's germline CDR1 is SEHNR and CDR2 FQNEAQ (reference sequence). With 6 bases clipped from V and 3 bases from J, the junction kept 3 bases outside the gene matches. As DNA, the CDR3 is TGTGCCAGCAGTCCGGGACAGGACTATGGCTACACCTTC. Translating it yields CASSPGQDYGYTF.

CDR3 loop: CASSFSSYEQYF. The CDR3 DNA is TGTGCCAGCAGTTTCAGCTCCTACGAGCAGTACTTC. V and J are TRBV28 and TRBJ2-7; D remains ambiguous. This CDR3 is built from 12 residues. CDR1 and CDR2 from the germline V gene are MDHEN and SYDVKM. V was trimmed by 3 bases and J by 0 bases, leaving 3 bases between them.

The chain couples TRBV5-4 to TRBJ2-7, with TRBD1 matching over 8 bases. Germline-derived CDR1 and CDR2 are SGHNT and YYREEE (reference sequence). The length of the CDR3 is 16 residues. V was clipped by 0 bases and J by 2 bases; unmatched bases: 7. CDR3 sequence (DNA): TGTGCCAGCAGCTTGGGGCACGACAGGGGTGCCTACGAGCAGTACTTC. Its translation is CASSLGHDRGAYEQYF.

The chain has TRBV6-5 and TRBJ2-7, with D tentatively TRBD2 (5 bases). V was shortened by 5 bases and J by 6 bases, with 17 bases between the two germline ends. Germline loops: CDR1 MNHEY, CDR2 SVGAGI. The CDR3 runs to 14 residues. The CDR3 here is CASSLSERASEQYF. The CDR3 DNA sequence: TGTGCCAGCAGTCTATCTGAGAGGGCTAGCGAGCAGTACTTC.

The rearrangement links TRBV10-3 to TRBJ1-2; TRBD1 agrees at 9 bases. The V segment lost 6 bases and the J segment 4 bases; nucleotides outside the gene matches: 9. CDR1 and CDR2 from the germline V gene are ENHRY and SYGVKD. The length of the CDR3 is 15 residues. CDR3 residues: CAIRSGQGGGYGYTF. Here the CDR3 DNA reads TGTGCCATCAGGTCGGGACAGGGAGGGGGCTATGGCTACACCTTC.

This sequence joins TRBV28 and TRBJ2-7, with 9 nucleotides matching TRBD1. J lost 5 bases, V lost 7 bases, and 15 bases had no gene match. Germline CDR1 reads MDHEN; CDR2 reads SYDVKM. CDR3 length equals 16 residues. In DNA form, the CDR3 reads TGTGCCAGCATAAGTTCGAGGCGGGACAGGGTACACGAGCAGTACTTC. Translation gives CASISSRRDRVHEQYF.

This sequence joins TRBV5-1 and TRBJ2-7, with TRBD2 identical over 9 bases. This CDR3 is built from 15 residues. Germline lookup yields CDR1 SGHRS and CDR2 YFSETQ. V was pared by 0 bases and J by 2 bases, with 3 bases of the junction left unmatched. The CDR3 loop is CASSLVASGTYEQYF. CDR3 in DNA: TGCGCCAGCAGCTTGGTAGCTAGCGGGACCTACGAGCAGTACTTC.

The chain is built from TRBV6-5 and TRBJ2-2; D may be TRBD1 (8 bases). The CDR3 spans 15 residues. The germline V gene has CDR1 MNHEY and CDR2 SVGAGI. The V end was cut by 6 bases, the J end by 6 bases, with 17 bases between. The CDR3 spells CASSVRTGGAGELFF. CDR3 nucleotides: TGTGCCAGCAGCGTCAGAACAGGGGGGGCCGGGGAGCTGTTTTTT.

The chain joins TRBV28 to TRBJ2-3; TRBD2 is a possible D gene (6 bases). This CDR3 has 15 amino acids. Trimming left V 4 bases short and J 0 bases short, with 11 bases between. CDR1 and CDR2 (germline): MDHEN, SYDVKM. The CDR3 region is CASSSGTFSTDTQYF. In DNA, the CDR3 is TGTGCCAGCAGTTCGGGGACTTTTAGCACAGATACGCAGTATTTT.

The chain carries TRBV5-1 and TRBJ2-7, with D perhaps matching TRBD2 (7 bases). The length of the CDR3 is 14 residues. Trimming cost V 1 base and J 3 bases, with 11 bases left between them. Germline V gene sequence: CDR1 SGHRS, CDR2 YFSETQ. CDR3 bases: TGCGCCAGCAGCTTGATGGGGGGGCGCTACGAGCAGTACTTC. Protein product: CASSLMGGRYEQYF.

V usage is TRBV7-2 and J usage is TRBJ2-3, with D possibly being TRBD1 (5 bases). V lost 0 bases and J 4 bases, leaving 8 bases between the germline ends. This CDR3 is built from 14 residues. Germline values: CDR1 SGHTA, CDR2 FQGNSA. The CDR3 sequence: CASSLAAGPDTQYF. DNA for the CDR3: TGTGCCAGCAGCTTAGCAGCAGGGCCAGATACGCAGTATTTT.

The rearrangement joins TRBV5-6 to TRBJ2-1; 15 nucleotides line up with TRBD2. This CDR3 spans 19 amino acids. Germline-derived CDR1 and CDR2 are SGHDT and YYEEEE. Trimming cost V 4 bases and J 5 bases; bases outside gene matches: 13. This CDR3 reads CASSPGPGLAGGLDNEQFF. The CDR3 region has the DNA TGTGCCAGCAGCCCGGGACCGGGACTAGCGGGAGGACTGGACAATGAGCAGTTCTTC. The entire variable domain, with the rest obtained from reference TRBV5-6 and TRBJ2-1, is as follows: DAGVTQSPTHLIKTRGQQVTLRCSPKSGHDTVSWYQQALGQGPQFIFQYYEEEERQRGNFPDRFSGHQFPNYSSELNVNALLLGDSALYLCASSPGPGLAGGLDNEQFFGPGTRLTVL.

The chain employs TRBV7-6 and TRBJ2-1, with 14 bases aligning to TRBD2. The CDR3 has 16 residues. The J segment lost 8 bases and the V segment lost 5 bases, leaving 8 bases of the junction unmatched. The germline CDR1 and CDR2 sequences are SGHVS and FNYEAQ. The CDR3 region is CASSGSGTSGRHEQFF. CDR3 coding DNA: TGTGCCAGCAGCGGATCCGGGACTAGCGGGAGACATGAGCAGTTCTTC.

The V and J genes are TRBV28 and TRBJ1-1; 10 bases map to TRBD1. This CDR3 comprises 15 residues. Per the germline V gene, CDR1 is MDHEN and CDR2 is SYDVKM. The V and J ends lost 5 bases and 3 bases, in that order; junction bases with no gene match: 6. CDR3 amino acids: CASSHHGTGDTEAFF. CDR3 DNA sequence: TGTGCCAGCAGTCACCATGGGACAGGGGACACTGAAGCTTTCTTT.

J is TRBJ1-5 and V is TRBV10-3, with 8 bases lining up with TRBD1. V shed 6 bases and J 3 bases; nucleotides not matched to a gene: 7. CDR3 size: 15 residues. CDR1 and CDR2 (germline): ENHRY, SYGVKD. CDR3 coding DNA: TGTGCCATCAGCGCGCAGGGGGCGGACAATCAGCCCCAGCATTTT. Translated, it gives CAISAQGADNQPQHF.

This clone showed up just a few times. The rearrangement uses TRBV7-8 and TRBJ1-2; 8 bases line up with TRBD1. The CDR3 loop spans 14 amino acids. Per the germline V gene, CDR1 is SGHVS and CDR2 is FQNEAQ. Unmatched junction bases numbered 3, after V lost 1 base and J lost 5 bases. The CDR3, as DNA: TGTGCCAGCAGCTTAGGGGACAGGAATTATGGCTACACCTTC. It translates to CASSLGDRNYGYTF.

The rearrangement joins TRBV11-2 to TRBJ2-3; TRBD2 agrees at 10 bases. CDR1 SGHAT and CDR2 FQNNGV come from the germline V gene. This CDR3 has 17 amino acids. Trimming cost V 1 base and J 2 bases; bases outside gene matches: 6. CDR3 region: CASSLGRLAGDTDTQYF. Written as DNA, the CDR3 is TGTGCCAGCAGCTTAGGTAGACTAGCGGGCGACACAGATACGCAGTATTTT.

The V gene is TRBV25-1, the J gene TRBJ2-7; 7 positions match TRBD1. The junction had 13 bases not matched to a gene; V was cut back by 2 bases and J by 3 bases. CDR1 and CDR2 from the germline V gene are MGHDK and SYGVNS. The CDR3 has 17 residues. CDR3 bases: TGTGCCAGCAGTGAAGACCTATACAGGGGTGGCCGCTACGAGCAGTACTTC. Residues: CASSEDLYRGGRYEQYF.

The rearrangement joins TRBV5-8 to TRBJ2-5, with 8 bases aligning to TRBD2. CDR3 length: 16 amino acids. The J segment lost 4 bases and the V segment lost 0 bases, leaving 8 bases of the junction unmatched. Per germline, CDR1 SGHTS and CDR2 YDEGEE. CDR3 amino acids: CASSLAGALAGETQYF. DNA of the CDR3: TGTGCCAGCAGCTTGGCGGGTGCGCTAGCGGGAGAGACCCAGTACTTC.

Here the CDR3 reads CASADRGRETQYF. In nucleotides, the CDR3 is TGTGCCAGTGCCGACAGGGGGCGCGAGACCCAGTACTTC. The chain links TRBV19 to TRBJ2-5, with TRBD1 matching over 10 bases. Germline V gene data show CDR1 as LNHDA and CDR2 as SQIVND (reference sequence). Losses at the gene ends were 8 bases for V and 5 bases for J; bases not matched to a gene: 5. The CDR3 totals 13 residues.

This chain uses TRBV5-4 with TRBJ2-1; D is uncertain. The CDR3 runs to 15 residues. Trimming pared 0 bases from V and 0 bases from J, leaving 7 bases between. Germline loops: CDR1 SGHNT, CDR2 YYREEE (reference sequence). CDR3 protein: CASSLVQVSYNEQFF. Written as DNA, the CDR3 is TGTGCCAGCAGCTTGGTGCAGGTCTCCTACAATGAGCAGTTCTTC.